What follows are 20 T cell receptor beta chains derived from one specimen sequenced in a study of blood T cell repertoires in COVID-19. Clones were read by immunoSEQ multiplex PCR, and TCRdb kept only the in-frame ones, dropping some. The sample lists hundreds of thousands of clones, over 70% seen once, with roughly 1.6% in the top ten. The specimen was peripheral blood. These receptors were collected from a woman between 35 and 50 years old who had recovered from COVID-19.

The chain recombines TRBV5-8 with TRBJ2-1; possible D gene TRBD2, 5 bases. In germline, CDR1 is SGHTS, CDR2 YDEGEE. The V and J ends lost 3 bases and 3 bases respectively, with 22 bases between them. The CDR3 runs to 18 residues. CDR3: CASSSKRGLGLIYNEQFF. The CDR3 nucleotides are TGTGCCAGCAGCTCGAAGCGAGGACTCGGATTAATCTACAATGAGCAGTTCTTC.

The chain combines TRBV11-3 with TRBJ2-5; TRBD1 agrees at 7 bases. Per the germline V gene, CDR1 is SGHNT and CDR2 is YENEEA. The V gene end was trimmed by 5 bases and the J gene end by 0 bases; junction bases not matched to a gene: 3. This CDR3 comprises 14 residues. The CDR3 spells CASSKGQDQETQYF. DNA of the CDR3: TGTGCCAGCAGCAAAGGACAGGACCAAGAGACCCAGTACTTC.

The V call is TRBV2, the J call TRBJ1-1; TRBD1 agrees at 8 bases. Trimming cost V 6 bases and J 5 bases; bases outside gene matches: 8. This CDR3 comprises 14 residues. CDR1 is SNHLY, CDR2 FYNNEI, per germline. The CDR3: CASRADREGTEAFF. The DNA for the CDR3 is TGTGCCAGCAGGGCGGACAGGGAGGGAACTGAAGCTTTCTTT.

This sequence joins TRBV4-3 and TRBJ1-2, with 9 bases aligning to TRBD1. With 6 bases clipped from V and 6 bases from J, the junction kept 8 bases outside the gene matches. This CDR3 contains 14 residues. Germline CDR1 and CDR2: LGHNA and YSLEER. The CDR3 loop is CASRGQGQSDGYTF. In nucleotides, the CDR3 is TGCGCCAGCAGAGGACAGGGGCAGAGCGATGGCTACACCTTC.

The chain combines TRBV25-1 with TRBJ1-1; TRBD1 matches at 7 bases. Unmatched junction bases numbered 10, after V lost 4 bases and J lost 2 bases. Germline lookup yields CDR1 MGHDK and CDR2 SYGVNS. The CDR3 spans 16 residues. The CDR3 loop reads CASSAWGKGANTEAFF. The CDR3 nucleotides are TGTGCCAGCAGTGCCTGGGGGAAGGGGGCAAACACTGAAGCTTTCTTT.

The chain employs TRBV6-5 and TRBJ1-1, with D possibly matching TRBD1 (6 bases). Trimming took 9 bases from V and 5 from J, leaving 10 bases between them. The CDR3 has 11 residues. Germline loops: CDR1 MNHEY, CDR2 SVGAGI. CDR3 loop: CASARGTEAFF. The CDR3 DNA reads TGTGCCAGTGCAAGGGGGACTGAAGCTTTCTTT.

The CDR3: CASSESRRNQPQHF. The CDR3 region has the DNA TGTGCCAGCAGTGAATCAAGGAGAAATCAGCCCCAGCATTTT. This chain connects TRBV6-1 to TRBJ1-5, with D uncertain. The V end lost 2 bases, the J end lost 4 bases, and 9 bases lay between the germline ends. Germline V gene data show CDR1 as MNHNS and CDR2 as SASEGT. The CDR3 covers 14 residues.

V usage is TRBV5-1 and J usage is TRBJ1-3, with D possibly being TRBD1 (6 bases). The CDR3 sequence is 15 residues long. Germline assignment: CDR1 SGHRS and CDR2 YFSETQ. V was trimmed by 0 bases and J by 2 bases, leaving 9 bases between them. CDR3: CASSLAPGAGNTIYF. The CDR3 coding sequence is TGCGCCAGCAGCTTGGCCCCAGGGGCTGGAAACACCATATATTTT.

The chain couples TRBV7-9 to TRBJ2-2; 7 positions agree with TRBD1. Unmatched junction bases numbered 3, after V lost 0 bases and J lost 2 bases. Germline V lookup: CDR1 SEHNR, CDR2 FQNEAQ (reference sequence). CDR3 length equals 16 residues. This CDR3 is CASSLAGTDNTGELFF. CDR3 bases: TGTGCCAGCAGCTTAGCCGGGACAGATAACACCGGGGAGCTGTTTTTT.

Notes on this clone: Relative to the germline gene, one junction end is altered; a read error may explain this. The chain combines TRBV7-7 with TRBJ2-1, with 8 positions matching TRBD1. Germline CDR1 and CDR2: SSHAT and FNYEAQ (reference sequence). The CDR3 has 13 amino acids. The CDR3 sequence: CASSSDRDGEQFF. The CDR3 coding sequence is TGTGCTAGCAGCTCGGACAGGGACGGGGAGCAGTTCTTC.

The CDR3 loop reads CASSPTVNTGELFF. The DNA of the CDR3 is TGTGCCAGTAGTCCGACAGTGAACACCGGGGAGCTGTTTTTT. This chain connects TRBV19 to TRBJ2-2; a possible D gene is TRBD1 (5 bases). The CDR3 has 14 amino acids. Trimming stripped 5 bases from V and 1 base from J, with 8 bases between. The germline V gene has CDR1 LNHDA and CDR2 SQIVND (reference sequence).

The rearrangement uses TRBV27 and TRBJ1-1; D gene unclear. The CDR3 extends over 14 amino acids. V was trimmed by 1 base and J by 1 base, leaving 7 bases between them. Germline V CDR1 and CDR2: MNHEY, SMNVEV (reference sequence). CDR3 in DNA: TGTGCCAGCAGTTTATACCCGGGGAACACTGAAGCTTTCTTT. It specifies CASSLYPGNTEAFF.

This clone was detected a few times. This chain links TRBV5-1 with TRBJ2-7; TRBD1 might be the D (6 bases). V dropped 6 bases and J dropped 7 bases, with 11 bases sitting between them. This CDR3 is 11 amino acids long. CDR1 SGHRS and CDR2 YFSETQ come from the germline V gene. This CDR3 reads CASNRDGEQYF. CDR3 coding DNA: TGCGCCAGCAACAGGGACGGGGAGCAGTACTTC.

The genes are TRBV7-9 and TRBJ2-2; TRBD1 matches at 7 bases. V shed 11 bases, J shed 2 bases, and the junction held 8 bases outside the gene matches. The CDR3 contains 14 residues. Germline CDR1 reads SEHNR; CDR2 reads FQNEAQ (reference sequence). The DNA of the CDR3 is TGTGCCTGCGCCGGGACAGTAAACACCGGGGAGCTGTTTTTT. Its translation is CACAGTVNTGELFF.

The J gene is TRBJ1-4, the V gene TRBV4-1; 8 nucleotides match TRBD1. The CDR3 is made up of 16 amino acids. Germline V gene lookup returns CDR1 MGHRA and CDR2 YSYEKL. V gave up 0 bases and J gave up 8 bases; unmatched junction bases: 8. CDR3 in amino acids: CASSQDPRGQREKLFF. Here the CDR3 DNA reads TGCGCCAGCAGCCAAGACCCCAGGGGGCAAAGAGAAAAACTGTTTTTT.

The chain combines TRBV5-1 with TRBJ2-7; 10 positions match TRBD2. The V gene's germline CDR1 is SGHRS and CDR2 YFSETQ. V dropped 1 base and J dropped 2; count of bases not matched to a gene: 3. The CDR3 sequence is 15 residues long. DNA for the CDR3: TGCGCCAGCAGCTTGACTAGCGGGGCTACCTACGAGCAGTACTTC. Protein: CASSLTSGATYEQYF.

The chain has TRBV5-4 and TRBJ2-7; D perhaps matches TRBD1 (6 bases). Trimming took 4 bases from V and 2 from J, leaving 16 bases between them. CDR3 length: 15 amino acids. The germline V gene encodes CDR1 SGHNT and CDR2 YYREEE (reference sequence). CDR3 DNA: TGTGCCAGCAGCCTCCGGGCCAGGGGAACCTACGAGCAGTACTTC. Its translation: CASSLRARGTYEQYF.

A word on this clone: In the same sample, other DNA sequences code for this CDR3. The J gene is TRBJ2-1, the V gene TRBV9; 12 bases line up with TRBD1. Losses at the gene ends were 8 bases for V and 7 bases for J; bases not matched to a gene: 13. CDR1 is SGDLS and CDR2 is YYNGEE in the germline V gene. The CDR3 contains 16 residues. The CDR3 sequence is CASSPHPGQGANEQFF. CDR3 coding DNA: TGTGCCAGTAGCCCCCACCCGGGACAGGGGGCGAATGAGCAGTTCTTC.

This clone came up a few times. This chain uses TRBV30 with TRBJ1-6, with D perhaps TRBD1 (6 bases). The CDR3 length is 14 residues. Looked up from germline, CDR1 is GTSNPN and CDR2 is SVGIG (reference sequence). V shed 3 bases and J shed 6 bases, with 12 bases lying between them. Written as DNA, the CDR3 is TGTGCCTGGAGCGAGGACAGCAGTAATTCACCCCTCCACTTT. It specifies CAWSEDSSNSPLHF.

The J gene is TRBJ2-7, the V gene TRBV5-1; possibly TRBD2 for D (6 bases). V lost 6 bases, J lost 0 bases, and 13 bases lay in between. The germline V gene encodes CDR1 SGHRS and CDR2 YFSETQ. The CDR3 is 14 amino acids. CDR3 sequence: CASKAGGDSYEQYF. In DNA form, the CDR3 reads TGCGCCAGCAAGGCAGGCGGGGACTCCTACGAGCAGTACTTC.